These 20 T cell receptor beta chains were sequenced from one sample in a study of cytomegalovirus exposure and HLA in healthy donors. The PCR ran on 60 Vbeta and 13 Jbeta primers. Sequencing used immunoSEQ multiplex PCR; TCRdb keeps in-frame clones, though not all of them. The sample holds some 56,000 clones; roughly 80% are singletons and the top ten take 3% to 4.5%. The sample taken for sequencing was PBMCs. The receptors here all came from a woman between 40 and 55 years old in good health and CMV-seronegative.

J is TRBJ2-5 and V is TRBV10-2; D is undetermined. Germline V gene lookup returns CDR1 WSHSY and CDR2 SAAADI. CDR3 length: 15 amino acids. V gave up 4 bases and J gave up 2 bases, with 14 bases separating them. The CDR3 spells CASSAVWSRQETQYF. CDR3 nucleotides: TGCGCCAGCAGTGCTGTTTGGTCTAGACAAGAGACCCAGTACTTC.

This chain links TRBV2 with TRBJ2-7; 10 bases map to TRBD1. After removal of 6 bases from V and 7 bases from J, the junction contained 9 bases not matched to a gene. CDR3 length: 14 residues. Germline CDR1 and CDR2: SNHLY and FYNNEI. CDR3 in amino acids: CASRYGTGALEQYF. CDR3 nucleotide sequence: TGTGCCAGCAGATATGGGACAGGGGCTTTAGAGCAGTACTTC.

This clone has just a few counts. The rearrangement links TRBV29-1 to TRBJ1-1; D not certain. Germline loops: CDR1 SQVTM, CDR2 ANQGSEA. This CDR3 has 12 amino acids. V was trimmed by 1 base and J by 1 base, leaving 4 bases between them. The CDR3 protein is CSVEAGNTEAFF. The CDR3 DNA reads as TGCAGCGTTGAAGCCGGGAACACTGAAGCTTTCTTT.

This chain connects TRBV7-8 to TRBJ2-7; tentative D call: TRBD1 (7 bases). Germline CDR1 reads SGHVS; CDR2 reads FQNEAQ. The CDR3 is made up of 17 amino acids. Deletions cut 5 bases from V and 4 bases from J, with 24 bases between. CDR3 coding DNA: TGTGCCAGCAGCGTCCGACGCCGGGAGTCAGGGGGATACGAGCAGTACTTC. This codes for CASSVRRRESGGYEQYF.

The chain carries TRBV5-4 and TRBJ2-4, with D perhaps matching TRBD2 (5 bases). The germline gives CDR1 SGHNT, CDR2 YYREEE (reference sequence). This CDR3 is built from 15 residues. Trimming left V 0 bases short and J 5 bases short, with 12 bases between. The CDR3 bases are TGTGCCAGCAGCTTGGATTATCGGGAAGAAAACATTCAGTACTTC. Amino acid sequence: CASSLDYREENIQYF.

The genes are TRBV5-1 and TRBJ2-7, with unresolved D. The V end lost 1 base, the J end lost 2 bases, and 13 bases lay between the germline ends. CDR1 and CDR2 (germline): SGHRS, YFSETQ. There are 15 residues in the CDR3. The DNA of the CDR3 is TGCGCCAGCAGCTTGACCGCGGATCGCCCCTACGAGCAGTACTTC. It is translated as CASSLTADRPYEQYF.

The chain joins TRBV30 to TRBJ2-3; 9 bases agree with TRBD2. The CDR3 totals 13 residues. J was trimmed by 3 bases and V by 4 bases; bases with no gene match: 2. Germline CDR1 reads GTSNPN; CDR2 reads SVGIG (reference sequence). Here the CDR3 reads CAWKREVTDTQYF. The CDR3 DNA reads TGTGCCTGGAAGCGGGAGGTGACAGATACGCAGTATTTT.

This clone was counted once. The V call is TRBV25-1, the J call TRBJ2-1; maybe TRBD2 (6 bases). The CDR3 is made up of 13 amino acids. Germline CDR1 MGHDK, CDR2 SYGVNS. V was clipped by 4 bases and J by 6 bases, with 10 bases between them. The CDR3 spells CASSALLANEQFF. CDR3 sequence (DNA): TGTGCCAGCAGTGCCCTACTAGCCAATGAGCAGTTCTTC.

The chain carries TRBV6-1 and TRBJ2-1; TRBD1 aligns across 8 bases. With 6 bases clipped from V and 5 bases from J, the junction kept 6 bases outside the gene matches. This CDR3 has 14 residues. The germline V gene encodes CDR1 MNHNS and CDR2 SASEGT. CDR3 in DNA: TGTGCCAGCAGAACGACAGGGGTCCACAATGAGCAGTTCTTC. Its translation: CASRTTGVHNEQFF.

CDR3 nucleotide sequence: TGCAGCGTTGTGGGGGTGACAGGGGGAACTATCTACGAGCAGTACTTC. Its translation is CSVVGVTGGTIYEQYF. The chain carries TRBV29-1 and TRBJ2-7; 9 bases are shared with TRBD1. J gave up 3 bases and V 4 bases, and 13 bases lay outside the gene matches. Per germline, CDR1 SQVTM and CDR2 ANQGSEA. The CDR3 covers 16 residues.

The chain has TRBV7-9 and TRBJ2-5, with TRBD2 matching over 13 bases. This CDR3 has 15 amino acids. Trimming at V came to 4 bases and at J to 4 bases, leaving 3 bases not matched to a gene. Germline V gives CDR1 SEHNR, CDR2 FQNEAQ (reference sequence). CDR3 bases: TGTGCCAGCAGCTCCGGACTAGCGGGAGTAGAGACCCAGTACTTC. Translated, it gives CASSSGLAGVETQYF.

J is TRBJ1-4 and V is TRBV27; 7 bases align to TRBD1. The V gene end was trimmed by 5 bases and the J gene end by 1 base; junction bases not matched to a gene: 1. Per the germline V gene, CDR1 is MNHEY and CDR2 is SMNVEV (reference sequence). CDR3 length: 14 residues. DNA of the CDR3: TGTGCCAGCAGTGACAGGGTAACTAATGAAAAACTGTTTTTT. The encoded protein is CASSDRVTNEKLFF.

The chain uses TRBV7-9 and TRBJ1-1; the D is unclear. CDR1 and CDR2 (germline): SEHNR, FQNEAQ (reference sequence). Deletions cut 5 bases from V and 0 bases from J, with 10 bases between. The CDR3 runs to 14 residues. The CDR3 protein is CASSVAQLNTEAFF. CDR3 nucleotide sequence: TGTGCCAGCAGCGTTGCACAGCTGAACACTGAAGCTTTCTTT.

This clone was counted only a few times. The rearrangement joins TRBV4-2 to TRBJ2-2; 11 bases map to TRBD2. V lost 5 bases, J lost 3 bases, and 8 bases stayed unmatched. CDR1 is LGHNA and CDR2 is YNFKEQ in the germline V gene. The CDR3 contains 17 residues. The CDR3 here is CASSSLAGGPDTGELFF. The CDR3 region has the DNA TGTGCCAGCAGCAGCTTAGCGGGAGGGCCGGACACCGGGGAGCTGTTTTTT.

The chain uses TRBV28 and TRBJ2-7; perhaps TRBD2 as D (5 bases). The CDR3 is 17 amino acids. The V and J ends lost 7 bases and 2 bases respectively, with 24 bases between them. Germline V gene lookup returns CDR1 MDHEN and CDR2 SYDVKM. The CDR3 DNA sequence: TGTGCCAGCACCACCCCTAAAGCGGCGGAATTTCCCTACGAGCAGTACTTC. This sequence encodes CASTTPKAAEFPYEQYF.

This chain joins TRBV7-9 and TRBJ2-1, with 7 nucleotides matching TRBD2. The J segment lost 3 bases and the V segment lost 2 bases, leaving 10 bases of the junction unmatched. Germline-derived CDR1 and CDR2 are SEHNR and FQNEAQ (reference sequence). This CDR3 is built from 17 residues. CDR3 nucleotide sequence: TGTGCCAGCAGCTTATCCGCCAGCGGGGCGCACTACAATGAGCAGTTCTTC. Its translation is CASSLSASGAHYNEQFF.

The rearrangement joins TRBV4-1 to TRBJ1-4; D gene unclear. Germline CDR1 reads MGHRA; CDR2 reads YSYEKL. V was clipped by 0 bases and J by 2 bases, with 7 bases between them. The CDR3 runs to 15 residues. The chain's CDR3 is CASSQDQFTNEKLFF. As DNA, the CDR3 is TGCGCCAGCAGCCAAGATCAGTTTACTAATGAAAAACTGTTTTTT.

This chain connects TRBV9 to TRBJ2-2; possible D gene TRBD2, 5 bases. V lost 2 bases, J lost 4 bases, and 12 bases lay in between. The V gene's germline CDR1 is SGDLS and CDR2 YYNGEE. The CDR3 is made up of 15 amino acids. The CDR3 region is CASSVGVLVTGELFF. The CDR3 DNA is TGTGCCAGCAGCGTCGGGGTCCTTGTCACCGGGGAGCTGTTTTTT.

V and J are TRBV7-9 and TRBJ1-2, with 9 bases that match TRBD1. CDR3 length: 16 amino acids. In germline, CDR1 is SEHNR, CDR2 FQNEAQ (reference sequence). Losses at the gene ends were 1 base for V and 3 bases for J; bases not matched to a gene: 6. The CDR3 loop is CASSLDGGQGDYGYTF. The CDR3 DNA reads as TGTGCCAGCAGCTTAGATGGGGGACAGGGCGACTATGGCTACACCTTC.

This chain links TRBV16 with TRBJ1-2; D call uncertain. The CDR3 has 13 amino acids. Germline-derived CDR1 and CDR2 are KGHSY and FQNENV. V lost 4 bases and J lost 2, with 8 bases in between. The CDR3 DNA sequence: TGTGCCAGCAGCCTTACAGCCAACTATGGCTACACCTTC. Amino acids: CASSLTANYGYTF.